The T cell receptor (beta chain) under discussion was sequenced for a study of blood T cell repertoires in COVID-19. As processed by the authors: Quantification of nucleated cells was approximated via reference gene primer amplification. Sequencing was performed with immunoSEQ multiplex PCR; in TCRdb, only in-frame clones are kept and a portion is missing. From that table come the V and J calls and clone size; the DNA was used to work out D and trimming. This table has roughly 40,000 clones, approximately 80% appearing once. This TCR was sampled from an elderly man with acute or convalescent COVID-19. The specimen was peripheral blood.

CDR3 nucleotide sequence: TGTGCCAGCTCAAGTCTAGCGGGGGACTACGAGCAGTACTTC. Encoded protein: CASSSLAGDYEQYF. The chain employs TRBV18 and TRBJ2-7, with 10 bases aligning to TRBD2. The CDR3 has 14 residues. Germline assignment: CDR1 KGHSH and CDR2 LQKENI. V dropped 5 bases and J dropped 3; count of bases not matched to a gene: 4.